This paragraph covers one TCR beta chain sequence. Its cognate antigen has yet to be identified. The sample holds no much larger clone one base away, and base qualities are not on file. TCRbeta CDR3 regions were amplified from genomic DNA by means of the immunoSEQ Assay, a bias-controlled multiplex PCR. The paper's processing steps were these. Nucleated cell counts per sample were estimated from amplification of reference gene primers within the assay. To quantify the absolute abundance of each unique TCRbeta CDR3 rearrangement, sequence reads were collapsed and filtered. For each sample, productive Simpson clonality was calculated by taking the square root of Simpson's diversity index across productive rearrangements. TCRdb obtained this table from immuneACCESS and retained in-frame rearrangements with V and J assigned. These tables miss some clones; where compared with another copy, unresolved V genes account for less than half of the shortfall, and the remainder is unexplained. V, J and clone size are those of that table, while D and trimming were read from the DNA. Recorded for this sample are roughly 300,000 clones; 83% of them occurred a single time. The top ten clonotypes cover approximately 1.1% of the sample.

The data derive from a study of blood T cell repertoires in COVID-19 (dated by TCRdb to 2018 to 2020). General notes on the study: Collaborator samples came from the United States, Italy and Spain and covered acute and convalescent phases of COVID-19. The material from the prospective study consisted of cDNA or gDNA derived from T cells, B-cell-depleted T cells, or PBMCs. The dataset comprised deeply sampled blood TCRbeta repertoires from subjects exposed to, actively infected with, or recovered from COVID-19. The repertoires were made available in a free public database intended to serve as a resource for research on the immune response to SARS-CoV-2. The samples were drawn from two sources: the first 160 participants of the ongoing ImmuneRACE study, and fewer than 1,500 subjects contributed by 6 global collaborators. Sample metadata almost always included a de-identified subject ID, COVID-19 status, age in years and sex. HLA class I and class II types, where available, came from metadata supplied by the sample provider rather than from assay-based typing.

CDR1 SGHNT and CDR2 YYREEE were looked up in the germline V gene (reference sequence). The CDR3 starts with the cysteine, ends with the phenylalanine, and has 14 residues. Just the 42-base CDR3 DNA is kept, in frame starting at base 1. Germline trimming: 0 bases from V, 6 bases from J; junction bases outside gene matches: 3. Here is what the overall study found, with its caveats: Clinical and demographic metadata were provided uncurated, with the amount varying by source and participant.

Each collaborating institution followed its own protocols to collect whole blood in K2EDTA tubes. For TCRbeta analysis, collaborators shipped samples as frozen whole blood, isolated PBMCs, or DNA extracted from either of those sample types. The receptor was derived from a woman aged 45-59 years with acute or convalescent COVID-19. Sequences were obtained from peripheral blood. The rearrangement combines TRBV5-4 with TRBJ2-1, with 7 bases aligning to TRBD1. The CDR3 corresponds to CASSLARDSNEQFF. At the DNA level, the sequence is TGTGCCAGCAGCTTGGCCCGGGACAGCAATGAGCAGTTCTTC.